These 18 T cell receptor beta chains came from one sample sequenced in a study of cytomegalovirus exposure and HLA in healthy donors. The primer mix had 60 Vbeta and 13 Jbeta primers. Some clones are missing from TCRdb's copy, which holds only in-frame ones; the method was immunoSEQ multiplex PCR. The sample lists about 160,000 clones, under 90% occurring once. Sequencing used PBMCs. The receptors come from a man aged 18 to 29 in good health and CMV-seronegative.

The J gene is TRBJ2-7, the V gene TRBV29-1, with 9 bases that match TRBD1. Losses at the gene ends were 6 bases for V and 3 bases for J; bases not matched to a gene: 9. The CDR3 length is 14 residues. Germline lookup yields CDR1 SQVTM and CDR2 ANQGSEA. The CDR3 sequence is CSVGRDREGYEQYF. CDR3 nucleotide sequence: TGCAGCGTCGGCCGGGACAGGGAAGGCTACGAGCAGTACTTC.

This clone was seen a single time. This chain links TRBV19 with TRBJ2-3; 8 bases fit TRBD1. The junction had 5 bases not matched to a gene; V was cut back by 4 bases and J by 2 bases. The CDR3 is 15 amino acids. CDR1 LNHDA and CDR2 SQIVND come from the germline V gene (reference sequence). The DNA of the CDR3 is TGTGCCAGTAGTAATACAGGGGGAGACACAGATACGCAGTATTTT. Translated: CASSNTGGDTDTQYF.

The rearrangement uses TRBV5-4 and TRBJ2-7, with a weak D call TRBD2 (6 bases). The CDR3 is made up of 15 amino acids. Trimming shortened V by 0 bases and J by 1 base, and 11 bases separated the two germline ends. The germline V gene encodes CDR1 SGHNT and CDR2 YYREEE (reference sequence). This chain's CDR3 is CASSLEGLRSYEQYF. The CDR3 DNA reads TGTGCCAGCAGCTTGGAGGGACTTCGGTCCTACGAGCAGTACTTC.

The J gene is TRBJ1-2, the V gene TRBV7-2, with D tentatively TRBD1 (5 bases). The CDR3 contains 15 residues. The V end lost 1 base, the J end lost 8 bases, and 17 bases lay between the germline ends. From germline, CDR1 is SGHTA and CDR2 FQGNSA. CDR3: CASSLEDARVKGYTF. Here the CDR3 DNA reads TGTGCCAGCAGCTTAGAGGACGCCAGGGTCAAAGGCTACACCTTC.

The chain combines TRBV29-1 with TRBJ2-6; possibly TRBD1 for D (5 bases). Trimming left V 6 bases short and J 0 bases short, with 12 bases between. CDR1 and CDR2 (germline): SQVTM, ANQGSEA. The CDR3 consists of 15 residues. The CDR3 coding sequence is TGCAGCGTAGCAGGGATTACCTCTGGGGCCAACGTCCTGACTTTC. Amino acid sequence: CSVAGITSGANVLTF.

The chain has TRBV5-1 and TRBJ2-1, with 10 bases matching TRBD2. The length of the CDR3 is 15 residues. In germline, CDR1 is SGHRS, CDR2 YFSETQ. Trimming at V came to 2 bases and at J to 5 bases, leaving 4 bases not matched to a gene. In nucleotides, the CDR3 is TGCGCCAGCAGCTTTGTGAGCGGGGGGGACAATGAGCAGTTCTTC. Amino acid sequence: CASSFVSGGDNEQFF.

The CDR3 is CASSWGGGGGQPQHF. The CDR3 DNA reads TGTGCCAGCAGCTGGGGAGGGGGGGGCGGTCAGCCCCAGCATTTT. The chain joins TRBV28 to TRBJ1-5; possible D gene TRBD1, 6 bases. Trimming cost V 6 bases and J 6 bases, with 18 bases left between them. The germline gives CDR1 MDHEN, CDR2 SYDVKM. The CDR3 has 15 residues.

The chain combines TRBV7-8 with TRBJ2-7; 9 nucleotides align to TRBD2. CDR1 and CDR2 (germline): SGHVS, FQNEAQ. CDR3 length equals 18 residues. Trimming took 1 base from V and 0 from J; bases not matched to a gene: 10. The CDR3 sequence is CASSLDPSRGGGSYEQYF. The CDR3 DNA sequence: TGTGCCAGCAGCTTAGATCCCTCGCGGGGGGGAGGCTCCTACGAGCAGTACTTC.

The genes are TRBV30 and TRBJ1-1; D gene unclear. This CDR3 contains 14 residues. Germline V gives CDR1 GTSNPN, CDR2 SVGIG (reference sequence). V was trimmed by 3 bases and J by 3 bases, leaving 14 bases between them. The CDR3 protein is CAWSALEGYTEAFF. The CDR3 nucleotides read TGTGCCTGGAGCGCCTTGGAGGGATACACTGAAGCTTTCTTT.

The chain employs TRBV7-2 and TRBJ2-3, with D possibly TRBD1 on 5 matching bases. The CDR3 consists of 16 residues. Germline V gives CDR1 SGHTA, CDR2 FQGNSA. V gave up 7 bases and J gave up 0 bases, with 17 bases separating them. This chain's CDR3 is CASTKTRTLSTDTQYF. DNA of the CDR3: TGTGCCAGCACCAAAACCCGGACATTGAGCACAGATACGCAGTATTTT.

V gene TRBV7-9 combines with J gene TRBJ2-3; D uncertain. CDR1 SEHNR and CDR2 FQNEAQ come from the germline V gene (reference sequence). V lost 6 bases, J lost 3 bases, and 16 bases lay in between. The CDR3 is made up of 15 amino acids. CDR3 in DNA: TGTGCCAGCAGTTCCATACTCCTGAGGACAGATACGCAGTATTTT. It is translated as CASSSILLRTDTQYF.

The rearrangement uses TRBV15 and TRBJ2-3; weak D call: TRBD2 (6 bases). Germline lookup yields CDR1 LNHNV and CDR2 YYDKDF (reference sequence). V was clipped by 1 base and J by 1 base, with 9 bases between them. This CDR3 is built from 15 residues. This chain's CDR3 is CATSRGRGRTDTQYF. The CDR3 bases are TGTGCCACCAGCAGAGGGAGGGGCCGCACAGATACGCAGTATTTT.

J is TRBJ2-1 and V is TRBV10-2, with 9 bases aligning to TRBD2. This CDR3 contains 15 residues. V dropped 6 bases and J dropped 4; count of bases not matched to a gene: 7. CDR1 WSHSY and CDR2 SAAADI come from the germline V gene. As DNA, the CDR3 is TGCGCCAGCAGAGTGACTAGCGGACATTACAATGAGCAGTTCTTC. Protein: CASRVTSGHYNEQFF.

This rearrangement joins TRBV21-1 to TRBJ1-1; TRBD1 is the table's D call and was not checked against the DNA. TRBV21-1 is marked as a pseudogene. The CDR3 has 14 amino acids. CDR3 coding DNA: TGTGCCAGCAGATCTCACAGGGGTAACACTGAAGCTTTCTTT. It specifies CASRSHRGNTEAFF.

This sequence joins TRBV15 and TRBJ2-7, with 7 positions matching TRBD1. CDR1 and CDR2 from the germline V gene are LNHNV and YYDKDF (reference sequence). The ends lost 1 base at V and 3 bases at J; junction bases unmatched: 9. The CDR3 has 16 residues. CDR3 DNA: TGTGCCACCAGCAGAGGGTATGGACAGGAAAACTACGAGCAGTACTTC. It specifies CATSRGYGQENYEQYF.

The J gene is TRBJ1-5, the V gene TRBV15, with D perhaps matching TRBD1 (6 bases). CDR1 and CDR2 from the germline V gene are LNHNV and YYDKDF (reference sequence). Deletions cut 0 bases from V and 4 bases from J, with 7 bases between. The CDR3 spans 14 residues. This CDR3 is CATSRDQGNQPQHF. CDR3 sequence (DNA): TGTGCCACCAGCAGAGATCAGGGGAATCAGCCCCAGCATTTT. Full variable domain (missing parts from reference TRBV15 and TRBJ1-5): DAMVIQNPRYQVTQFGKPVTLSCSQTLNHNVMYWYQQKSSQAPKLLFHYYDKDFNNEADTPDNFQSRRPNTSFCFLDIRSPGLGDTAMYLCATSRDQGNQPQHFGDGTRLSIL.

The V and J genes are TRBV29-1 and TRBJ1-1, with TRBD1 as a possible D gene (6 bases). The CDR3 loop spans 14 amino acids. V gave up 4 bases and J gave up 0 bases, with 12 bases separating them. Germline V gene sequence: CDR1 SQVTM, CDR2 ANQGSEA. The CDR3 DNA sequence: TGCAGCGTTGGGGGGGGCTTCGTGAACACTGAAGCTTTCTTT. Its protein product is CSVGGGFVNTEAFF. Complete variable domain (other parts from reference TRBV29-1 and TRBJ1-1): SAVISQKPSRDICQRGTSLTIQCQVDSQVTMMFWYRQQPGQSLTLIATANQGSEATYESGFVIDKFPISRPNLTFSTLTVSNMSPEDSSIYLCSVGGGFVNTEAFFGQGTRLTVV.

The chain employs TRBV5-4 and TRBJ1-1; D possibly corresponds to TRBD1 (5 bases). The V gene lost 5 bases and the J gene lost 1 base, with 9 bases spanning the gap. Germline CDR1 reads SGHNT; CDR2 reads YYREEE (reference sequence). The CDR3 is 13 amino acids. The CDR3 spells CASSHTGNTEAFF. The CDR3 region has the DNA TGTGCCAGCAGTCATACAGGGAACACTGAAGCTTTCTTT.